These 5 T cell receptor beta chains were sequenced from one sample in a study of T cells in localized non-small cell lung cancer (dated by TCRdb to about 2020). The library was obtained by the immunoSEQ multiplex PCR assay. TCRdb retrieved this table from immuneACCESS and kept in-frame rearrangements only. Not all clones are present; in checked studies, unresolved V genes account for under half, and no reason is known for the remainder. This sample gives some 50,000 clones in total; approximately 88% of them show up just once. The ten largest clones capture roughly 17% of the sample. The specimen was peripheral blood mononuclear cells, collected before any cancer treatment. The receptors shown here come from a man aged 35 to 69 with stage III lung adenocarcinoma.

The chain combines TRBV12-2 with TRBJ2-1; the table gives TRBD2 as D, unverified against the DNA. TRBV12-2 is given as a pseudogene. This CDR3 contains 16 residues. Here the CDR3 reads CASRLAWREAYNEQFF. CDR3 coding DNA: TGTGCAAGTCGCTTAGCGTGGAGGGAGGCCTACAATGAGCAGTTCTTC.

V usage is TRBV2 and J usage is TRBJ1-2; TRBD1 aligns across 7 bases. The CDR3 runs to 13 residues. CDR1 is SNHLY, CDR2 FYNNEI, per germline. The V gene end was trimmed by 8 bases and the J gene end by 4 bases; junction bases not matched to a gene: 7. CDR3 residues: CASLRQGGYGYTF. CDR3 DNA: TGTGCCAGCCTACGACAGGGAGGCTATGGCTACACCTTC.

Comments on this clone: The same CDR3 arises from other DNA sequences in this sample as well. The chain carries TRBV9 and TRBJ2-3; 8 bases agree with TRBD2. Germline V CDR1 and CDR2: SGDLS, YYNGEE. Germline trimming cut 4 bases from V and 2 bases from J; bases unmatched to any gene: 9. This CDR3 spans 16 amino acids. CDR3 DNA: TGTGCCAGCAGCCCCCGAACCGGGGGGGACACAGATACGCAGTATTTT. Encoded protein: CASSPRTGGDTDTQYF. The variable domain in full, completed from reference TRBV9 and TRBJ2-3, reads DSGVTQTPKHLITATGQRVTLRCSPRSGDLSVYWYQQSLDQGLQFLIQYYNGEERAKGNILERFSAQQFPDLHSELNLSSLELGDSALYFCASSPRTGGDTDTQYFGPGTRLTVL.

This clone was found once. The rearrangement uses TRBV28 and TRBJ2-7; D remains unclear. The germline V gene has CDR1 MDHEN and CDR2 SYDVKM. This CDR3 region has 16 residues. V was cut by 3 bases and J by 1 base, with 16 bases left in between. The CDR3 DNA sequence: TGTGCCAGCAGTTTGGGCAGAGGCCCTCTATCCTACGAGCAGTACTTC. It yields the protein CASSLGRGPLSYEQYF. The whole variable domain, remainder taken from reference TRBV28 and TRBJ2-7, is DVKVTQSSRYLVKRTGEKVFLECVQDMDHENMFWYRQDPGLGLRLIYFSYDVKMKEKGDIPEGYSVSREKKERFSLILESASTNQTSMYLCASSLGRGPLSYEQYFGPGTRLTVT.

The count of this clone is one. CDR3 sequence: CASSFGQGVYSNQPQHF. The CDR3 DNA reads as TGTGCCAGTAGTTTCGGACAGGGGGTTTATAGCAATCAGCCCCAGCATTTT. The V and J genes are TRBV19 and TRBJ1-5; 10 bases are a match to TRBD1. The germline V gene has CDR1 LNHDA and CDR2 SQIVND (reference sequence). The length of the CDR3 is 17 residues. V lost 5 bases, J lost 0 bases, and 7 bases stayed unmatched. Variable domain in full (rest from reference TRBV19 and TRBJ1-5): DGGITQSPKYLFRKEGQNVTLSCEQNLNHDAMYWYRQDPGQGLRLIYYSQIVNDFQKGDIAEGYSVSREKKESFPLTVTSAQKNPTAFYLCASSFGQGVYSNQPQHFGDGTRLSIL.